Following are 25 T cell receptor beta chains from one sample sequenced in a study of regulatory T cells in long-lasting Graves disease. Investigators prepared the TCR beta libraries by applying iRepertoire HTBI primers and Arm-PCR of CDR3 regions. From the multiplex PCR reads, TCRdb called clonotypes with MiXCR, one entry per CDR3 protein. Of 310,000 or so distinct CDR3 sequences listed, around 20% were seen once; the top ten hold less than 30%. Described time point: persistent/refractory GD, antithyroid drugs over 5 years with positive TRAb. Making the TCR library involved RNA that had been extracted from PBMCs. Sequencing used peripheral blood mononuclear cells (PBMCs), obtained when the disease was refractory, from a patient treated with antithyroid drugs. All receptors derive from a female donor with Graves disease.

The sample holds many counts of this clonotype. This chain connects TRBV20-1 to TRBJ1-4, with D hard to call. This CDR3 contains 14 residues. Germline CDR1 is DFQATT and CDR2 is SNEGSKA (reference sequence). The V end was cut by 3 bases, the J end by 7 bases, with 15 bases between. The CDR3 region is CSARYPGVGEKLFF. The CDR3 DNA follows: TGCAGTGCTAGGTATCCTGGGGTCGGTGAAAAACTGTTTTTT.

This clonotype was seen many times. This rearrangement joins TRBV3-1 to TRBJ1-6; D remains ambiguous. Trimming removed 0 bases from V and 7 bases from J, with 7 bases in between. The CDR3 consists of 14 residues. The germline V gene has CDR1 LGHDT and CDR2 YNNKEL (reference sequence). Here the CDR3 DNA reads TGTGCCAGCAGCCAAGAAATCCCGAATTCACCCCTCCACTTT. This encodes CASSQEIPNSPLHF. The full variable domain, its missing parts supplied by reference TRBV3-1 and TRBJ1-6, is DTAVSQTPKYLVTQMGNDKSIKCEQNLGHDTMYWYKQDSKKFLKIMFSYNNKELIINETVPNRFSPKSPDKAHLNLHINSLELGDSAVYFCASSQEIPNSPLHFGNGTRLTVT.

The chain uses TRBV6-1 and TRBJ2-2; D is possibly TRBD2 (5 bases). Germline-derived CDR1 and CDR2 are MNHNS and SASEGT. The CDR3 contains 14 residues. V was clipped by 4 bases and J by 5 bases, with 11 bases between them. This chain's CDR3 is CASSGGLETGELFF. The CDR3 nucleotides are TGTGCCAGCAGTGGAGGGCTAGAAACCGGGGAGCTGTTTTTT.

This clonotype was observed a few times. This chain joins TRBV30 and TRBJ1-5; TRBD1 matches at 9 bases. Germline V CDR1 and CDR2: GTSNPN, SVGIG (reference sequence). V was pared by 2 bases and J by 6 bases, with 2 bases of the junction left unmatched. The CDR3 totals 13 residues. The CDR3 loop is CAWSLQGAQPQHF. The CDR3 coding sequence is TGTGCCTGGAGTCTACAGGGGGCTCAGCCCCAGCATTTT. The full variable domain, in which reference TRBV30 and TRBJ1-5 provide the parts outside the CDR3, is SQTIHQWPATLVQPVGSPLSLECTVEGTSNPNLYWYRQAAGRGLQLLFYSVGIGQISSEVPQNLSASRPQDRQFILSSKKLLLSDSGFYLCAWSLQGAQPQHFGDGTRLSIL.

In this sample, this clonotype turned up many times. The chain employs TRBV30 and TRBJ1-2; D is perhaps TRBD1 (5 bases). CDR1 GTSNPN and CDR2 SVGIG come from the germline V gene (reference sequence). V gave up 4 bases and J gave up 4 bases, with 13 bases separating them. CDR3 length: 13 residues. This CDR3 reads CAWMTGHLYGYTF. DNA of the CDR3: TGTGCCTGGATGACCGGACACCTCTATGGCTACACCTTC.

In this sample, this clonotype turned up a few times. This chain connects TRBV28 to TRBJ1-5; tentatively, D is TRBD1 (5 bases). Trimming shortened V by 7 bases and J by 5 bases, and 12 bases separated the two germline ends. From germline, CDR1 is MDHEN and CDR2 SYDVKM. The CDR3 sequence is 13 residues long. The CDR3 spells CASTVGPYQPQHF. In nucleotides, the CDR3 is TGTGCCAGCACCGTGGGGCCTTATCAGCCCCAGCATTTT.

As for this clonotype: A much larger clone lies a single base off, so this may be a read error. This sequence joins TRBV6-5 and TRBJ1-2, with D tentatively TRBD1 (6 bases). The CDR3 has 15 amino acids. Germline lookup yields CDR1 MNHEY and CDR2 SVGAGI. The CDR3 nucleotides are TGTGCCAGCAGTTACTCGAGCGGACAGACCTATGGCTGCACCTTC. It codes for CASSYSSGQTYGCTF.

This clonotype showed up many times. The V and J genes are TRBV30 and TRBJ2-5; D may correspond to TRBD1 or TRBD2 (6 bases each). The germline CDR1 and CDR2 sequences are GTSNPN and SVGIG (reference sequence). The CDR3 extends over 14 amino acids. Deletions cut 2 bases from V and 4 bases from J, with 14 bases between. The CDR3 DNA follows: TGTGCCTGGAGTTACGGCGGGACATTAGAGACCCAGTACTTC. Protein sequence: CAWSYGGTLETQYF.

The chain carries TRBV5-1 and TRBJ2-2; 7 positions agree with TRBD1. Germline V lookup: CDR1 SGHRS, CDR2 YFSETQ. V was pared by 3 bases and J by 7 bases, with 6 bases of the junction left unmatched. This CDR3 has 14 residues. The CDR3 protein is CASSSQQGIGELFF. The DNA of the CDR3 is TGCGCCAGCAGCTCCCAACAGGGGATCGGGGAGCTGTTTTTT.

This clonotype was recorded at least ten times. The chain employs TRBV2 and TRBJ2-4; D is perhaps TRBD1 (6 bases). Germline V gene data show CDR1 as SNHLY and CDR2 as FYNNEI. The CDR3 spans 14 residues. V lost 6 bases and J lost 0, with 9 bases in between. The CDR3 is CASRNRVAKNIQYF. The CDR3 nucleotides read TGTGCCAGCAGAAACAGGGTAGCCAAAAACATTCAGTACTTC.

As for this clonotype: At one end, the junction sequence differs from germline, possibly due to a read error. This chain uses TRBV7-9 with TRBJ2-7, with 8 bases lining up with TRBD2. Germline lookup yields CDR1 SEHNR and CDR2 FQNEAQ (reference sequence). The CDR3 runs to 16 residues. CDR3 amino acids: CASSGSDGGVSHEQYF. CDR3 nucleotides: TGTGCCAGCAGTGGTTCGGACGGGGGGGTCTCCCACGAGCAGTACTTC.

The chain joins TRBV24-1 to TRBJ1-2; no reliable D call. CDR3 length: 13 amino acids. The germline gives CDR1 KGHDR, CDR2 SFDVKD. Trimming pared 4 bases from V and 8 bases from J, leaving 13 bases between. The CDR3 is CATSEYGVRGYTF. CDR3 nucleotide sequence: TGTGCCACCAGTGAATATGGGGTTCGAGGCTACACCTTC.

V gene TRBV5-1 combines with J gene TRBJ1-5; possible D gene TRBD1, 6 bases. The germline V gene encodes CDR1 SGHRS and CDR2 YFSETQ. The V end was cut by 1 base, the J end by 7 bases, with 15 bases between. The CDR3 is made up of 15 amino acids. The CDR3 nucleotides read TGCGCCAGCAGCTTGACGGGGGCGGGAGGACAGCCCCAGCATTTT. Amino acids: CASSLTGAGGQPQHF.

V usage is TRBV19 and J usage is TRBJ2-5, with 7 bases identical to TRBD1. Germline loops: CDR1 LNHDA, CDR2 SQIVND (reference sequence). The CDR3 is made up of 12 amino acids. V gave up 6 bases and J gave up 6 bases; unmatched junction bases: 4. DNA for the CDR3: TGTGCCAGTAGCCAACAGGGGAAGACCCAGTACTTC. It codes for CASSQQGKTQYF.

The rearrangement joins TRBV5-1 to TRBJ2-5, with 7 nucleotides matching TRBD1. Germline V gene sequence: CDR1 SGHRS, CDR2 YFSETQ. With V trimmed by 1 base and J by 1 base, 10 bases remained unmatched. The CDR3 sequence is 17 residues long. The DNA of the CDR3 is TGCGCCAGCAGCTTGTACCCTGCAGGGACAGCCCAAGAGACCCAGTACTTC. It codes for CASSLYPAGTAQETQYF.

This clonotype was detected many times. V and J are TRBV6-2 or TRBV6-3 and TRBJ2-5; tentatively, D is TRBD1 (6 bases). CDR3 length: 15 residues. The V end was cut by 2 bases, the J end by 0 bases, with 10 bases between. The germline V gene has CDR1 MNHEY and CDR2 SVGEGT. The CDR3 loop is CASSYGQTYQETQYF. CDR3 coding DNA: TGTGCCAGCAGTTACGGACAGACCTACCAAGAGACCCAGTACTTC.

This clonotype appeared many times. The chain combines TRBV19 with TRBJ1-1, with 8 nucleotides matching TRBD1. Looked up from germline, CDR1 is LNHDA and CDR2 is SQIVND (reference sequence). This CDR3 region has 15 residues. Trimming at V came to 3 bases and at J to 2 bases, leaving 5 bases not matched to a gene. The CDR3 reads CASSIGPGGNTEAFF. CDR3 bases: TGTGCCAGTAGTATCGGGCCAGGGGGCAACACTGAAGCTTTCTTT.

This clonotype was counted only a few times. This chain connects TRBV11-2 to TRBJ2-4; possible D gene TRBD1, 5 bases. CDR3 length: 14 amino acids. Germline CDR1 and CDR2: SGHAT and FQNNGV. The V gene lost 4 bases and the J gene lost 7 bases, with 14 bases spanning the gap. CDR3 amino acids: CASSSRIQGNIQYF. DNA of the CDR3: TGTGCCAGCAGCTCTCGGATCCAGGGCAACATTCAGTACTTC.

CDR3 DNA sequence: TGTGCCAGCAGCCCAGGGAACAGACTCTACAATGAGCAGTTCTTC. The encoded protein is CASSPGNRLYNEQFF. The chain is built from TRBV7-2 and TRBJ2-1, with D possibly matching TRBD1 (5 bases). The CDR3 runs 15 residues. CDR1 is SGHTA, CDR2 FQGNSA, per germline. Trimming cost V 5 bases and J 3 bases, with 14 bases left between them. The full variable domain, completed using reference TRBV7-2 and TRBJ2-1, is GAGVSQSPSNKVTEKGKDVELRCDPISGHTALYWYRQSLGQGLEFLIYFQGNSAPDKSGLPSDRFSAERTGGSVSTLTIQRTQQEDSAVYLCASSPGNRLYNEQFFGPGTRLTVL.

This clonotype has more than one count but fewer than ten. V usage is TRBV28 and J usage is TRBJ1-6; D is ambiguous. Trimming took 5 bases from V and 0 from J, leaving 8 bases between them. This CDR3 spans 15 amino acids. From germline, CDR1 is MDHEN and CDR2 SYDVKM. CDR3 sequence reads: CASSPSGSYNSPLHF. CDR3 bases: TGTGCCAGCAGTCCGTCAGGCTCCTATAATTCACCCCTCCACTTT.

V is TRBV19 and J is TRBJ1-4, with 11 bases lining up with TRBD1. CDR3 length: 15 amino acids. Germline V CDR1 and CDR2: LNHDA, SQIVND (reference sequence). V gave up 10 bases and J gave up 7 bases; unmatched junction bases: 11. The CDR3 sequence is CATTESGTGGEKLFF. CDR3 in DNA: TGTGCCACCACTGAATCCGGGACAGGGGGTGAAAAACTGTTTTTT.

Many counts were recorded for this clonotype. This sequence joins TRBV3-1 and TRBJ1-1; D uncertain. Germline assignment: CDR1 LGHDT and CDR2 YNNKEL (reference sequence). V lost 1 base, J lost 4 bases, and 4 bases lay in between. The CDR3 consists of 12 residues. CDR3 in amino acids: CASSQVATEAFF. The DNA of the CDR3 is TGTGCCAGCAGCCAAGTTGCCACTGAAGCTTTCTTT. Together with reference TRBV3-1 and TRBJ1-1, the CDR3 gives the full variable domain: DTAVSQTPKYLVTQMGNDKSIKCEQNLGHDTMYWYKQDSKKFLKIMFSYNNKELIINETVPNRFSPKSPDKAHLNLHINSLELGDSAVYFCASSQVATEAFFGQGTRLTVV.

This clonotype was picked up many times. This chain connects TRBV6-1 to TRBJ2-2, with TRBD1 matching 10 bases. This CDR3 comprises 15 residues. The junction had 9 bases not matched to a gene; V was cut back by 11 bases and J by 3 bases. From germline, CDR1 is MNHNS and CDR2 SASEGT. The CDR3 bases are TGTGCCTCCACCTTGGGGACAGGGGACACCGGGGAGCTGTTTTTT. It translates to CASTLGTGDTGELFF.

This clonotype was seen at least ten times. The genes are TRBV7-2 and TRBJ2-7; weak D call: TRBD2 (5 bases). V was pared by 5 bases and J by 3 bases, with 14 bases between. The CDR3 has 14 residues. CDR1 is SGHTA and CDR2 is FQGNSA in the germline V gene. DNA of the CDR3: TGTGCCAGCAGCCCCTGGACTGCCCACTACGAGCAGTACTTC. The encoded protein is CASSPWTAHYEQYF.

This clonotype has only a few counts. The J gene is TRBJ2-7, the V gene TRBV6-1; TRBD1 matches at 10 bases. V trimming: 6 bases; J trimming: 4 bases; junction bases outside the gene matches: 9. The CDR3 is 15 amino acids. Germline V gene sequence: CDR1 MNHNS, CDR2 SASEGT. Here the CDR3 reads CASRRTGTGEYEQYF. CDR3 nucleotide sequence: TGTGCCAGCAGAAGGACCGGGACAGGGGAATACGAGCAGTACTTC.